One sample yielded the 22 T cell receptor beta chains listed below, sequenced in a study of shared clonotypes between healthy human individuals (dated by TCRdb to the early 2020s). The library was generated by the immunoSEQ multiplex PCR assay. Entries here come from immuneACCESS through TCRdb and include only in-frame sequences with V and J called. Some clones fail to appear in such tables; in the studies checked, an unresolved V gene covers under half of the shortfall, and the cause of the remainder is unknown. The sample table records about 2.5 million clones; about nine tenths of these occur just once. 0.37% of the sample comes from the top ten. Sequencing input: naive CD4+ T cells from PBMCs. The sample's cell subset or site, from its label and the paper: CD45RA+ positively selected. These receptors were collected from a man aged 18 to 29 in good health. Some clones in this sample may be carry-over from other donors' samples.

V usage is TRBV12-5 and J usage is TRBJ2-1; D not resolved. Trimming shortened V by 5 bases and J by 0 bases, and 5 bases separated the two germline ends. This CDR3 contains 13 residues. Germline assignment: CDR1 LGHNT and CDR2 FRNRAP. The CDR3 DNA reads as TGTGCTAGTGGTCCTAACTCCTACAATGAGCAGTTCTTC. Amino acids: CASGPNSYNEQFF.

V is TRBV4-3 and J is TRBJ1-3, with no clear D. The CDR3 loop spans 21 amino acids. Trimming shortened V by 0 bases and J by 0 bases, and 24 bases separated the two germline ends. Germline assignment: CDR1 LGHNA and CDR2 YSLEER. The CDR3 loop reads CASSQDRGQLKGWDSGNTIYF. CDR3 bases: TGCGCCAGCAGCCAAGATAGAGGGCAGTTGAAAGGTTGGGACTCTGGAAACACCATATATTTT.

The chain links TRBV5-1 to TRBJ1-4; no firm D call. The CDR3 has 15 residues. Germline assignment: CDR1 SGHRS and CDR2 YFSETQ. The V end lost 3 bases, the J end lost 8 bases, and 17 bases lay between the germline ends. The chain's CDR3 is CASSSPDAIGEKLFF. As DNA, the CDR3 is TGCGCCAGCAGCTCTCCGGACGCTATAGGCGAAAAACTGTTTTTT.

The chain has TRBV7-3 and TRBJ2-3, with D hard to call. V was shortened by 1 base and J by 2 bases, with 7 bases between the two germline ends. Germline values: CDR1 SGHTA, CDR2 FQGTGA. The CDR3 extends over 14 amino acids. CDR3 bases: TGTGCCAGCAGCTTAAGCGGCTACACAGATACGCAGTATTTT. It codes for CASSLSGYTDTQYF. Full variable domain (remainder filled in from reference TRBV7-3 and TRBJ2-3): GAGVSQTPSNKVTEKGKYVELRCDPISGHTALYWYRQSLGQGPEFLIYFQGTGAADDSGLPNDRFFAVRPEGSVSTLKIQRTERGDSAVYLCASSLSGYTDTQYFGPGTRLTVL.

The rearrangement links TRBV27 to TRBJ2-5; 10 bases are a match to TRBD1. This CDR3 spans 14 amino acids. The J segment lost 0 bases and the V segment lost 6 bases, leaving 1 base of the junction unmatched. Germline loops: CDR1 MNHEY, CDR2 SMNVEV (reference sequence). As DNA, the CDR3 is TGTGCCAGCAGGGACAGGGGGTACCAAGAGACCCAGTACTTC. It translates to CASRDRGYQETQYF.

J is TRBJ2-7 and V is TRBV28; D not certain. The CDR3 has 12 amino acids. Germline lookup yields CDR1 MDHEN and CDR2 SYDVKM. The ends were cut back, 4 bases at V and 6 bases at J, with 10 bases in the middle. CDR3 residues: CASSSSEIEQYF. The CDR3, as DNA: TGTGCCAGCAGTTCCTCAGAGATCGAGCAGTACTTC. Full variable domain (outside the CDR3, taken from reference TRBV28 and TRBJ2-7): DVKVTQSSRYLVKRTGEKVFLECVQDMDHENMFWYRQDPGLGLRLIYFSYDVKMKEKGDIPEGYSVSREKKERFSLILESASTNQTSMYLCASSSSEIEQYFGPGTRLTVT.

This clone showed up just a few times. The CDR3 region is CASSPERIGGNEKLFF. The CDR3 nucleotides read TGTGCCAGCTCACCGGAGAGGATCGGGGGTAATGAAAAACTGTTTTTT. V is TRBV18 and J is TRBJ1-4; a possible D gene is TRBD1 (5 bases). V lost 3 bases to trimming and J lost 4 bases, with 15 bases between them. CDR1 and CDR2 from the germline V gene are KGHSH and LQKENI. This CDR3 is 16 amino acids long.

This clone was detected only a few times. V is TRBV5-1 and J is TRBJ1-1, with D unresolved. This CDR3 is 14 amino acids long. Germline assignment: CDR1 SGHRS and CDR2 YFSETQ. V lost 4 bases and J 0 bases, leaving 10 bases between the germline ends. This chain's CDR3 is CASSVFDLNTEAFF. The CDR3 nucleotides read TGCGCCAGCAGCGTCTTTGACTTGAACACTGAAGCTTTCTTT.

CDR3 sequence reads: CASRGVQGPDTQYF. The CDR3 region has the DNA TGTGCCAGCAGGGGGGTACAGGGTCCAGATACGCAGTATTTT. This chain uses TRBV5-8 with TRBJ2-3; D possibly corresponds to TRBD1 (6 bases). Per the germline V gene, CDR1 is SGHTS and CDR2 is YDEGEE. The V end lost 5 bases, the J end lost 4 bases, and 14 bases lay between the germline ends. The CDR3 has 14 amino acids.

This chain uses TRBV15 with TRBJ2-7; D gene uncertain. The V end lost 0 bases, the J end lost 4 bases, and 7 bases lay between the germline ends. The CDR3 is 13 residues long. Germline CDR1 LNHNV, CDR2 YYDKDF (reference sequence). The CDR3 DNA sequence: TGTGCCACCAGCAGAGAGCGGAGTTACGAGCAGTACTTC. Protein: CATSRERSYEQYF.

The chain uses TRBV7-9 and TRBJ1-2; the match to TRBD1 covers 8 bases. The V gene end was trimmed by 5 bases and the J gene end by 7 bases; junction bases not matched to a gene: 9. CDR3 length equals 14 residues. Germline CDR1 is SEHNR and CDR2 is FQNEAQ (reference sequence). The CDR3 coding sequence is TGTGCCAGCAGCCCTATGATCAGGGGGCCTGGCTACACCTTC. This translates into CASSPMIRGPGYTF.

This chain connects TRBV21-1 to TRBJ1-3. TRBV21-1 is listed as a pseudogene. There are 17 residues in the CDR3. DNA for the CDR3: TGTGCCAGCACCCTCAAGGTACTGGGGAGGCCTGGAAACACCATATATTTT. It codes for CASTLKVLGRPGNTIYF.

The chain recombines TRBV11-3 with TRBJ2-7, with 7 bases lining up with TRBD2. Germline CDR1 SGHNT, CDR2 YENEEA. The CDR3 covers 16 residues. V gave up 0 bases and J gave up 6 bases; unmatched junction bases: 11. As DNA, the CDR3 is TGTGCCAGCAGCTTAGATCGGGGAGCGGGATTAGGCGAGCAGTACTTC. Translating it yields CASSLDRGAGLGEQYF. Variable domain in full (rest from reference TRBV11-3 and TRBJ2-7): EAGVVQSPRYKIIEKKQPVAFWCNPISGHNTLYWYLQNLGQGPELLIRYENEEAVDDSQLPKDRFSAERLKGVDSTLKIQPAELGDSAVYLCASSLDRGAGLGEQYFGPGTRLTVT.

The chain links TRBV5-6 to TRBJ2-5, with TRBD2 as a possible D gene (6 bases). V dropped 0 bases and J dropped 5 bases, with 20 bases sitting between them. The germline V gene encodes CDR1 SGHDT and CDR2 YYEEEE. The CDR3 has 17 residues. The CDR3 spells CASSLAFGLQSPETQYF. CDR3 nucleotide sequence: TGTGCCAGCAGCTTGGCCTTCGGACTACAATCACCGGAGACCCAGTACTTC.

The chain combines TRBV6-4 with TRBJ2-3; TRBD2 matches at 10 bases. The CDR3 is 15 residues long. Trimming removed 5 bases from V and 8 bases from J; junction bases left unmatched: 10. Germline CDR1 is MRHNA and CDR2 is SNTAGT. The CDR3 sequence is CASSPAGGAGGTQYF. CDR3 DNA sequence: TGTGCCAGCAGTCCAGCGGGAGGGGCAGGAGGTACGCAGTATTTT.

The chain employs TRBV7-2 and TRBJ1-5; 7 nucleotides agree with TRBD1. After removal of 4 bases from V and 3 bases from J, the junction contained 3 bases not matched to a gene. The CDR3 has 14 amino acids. Per germline, CDR1 SGHTA and CDR2 FQGNSA. CDR3 nucleotides: TGTGCCAGCAGCTCTCAGGGGGACAATCAGCCCCAGCATTTT. It specifies CASSSQGDNQPQHF. Based on the CDR3 plus reference TRBV7-2 and TRBJ1-5, the full variable domain is GAGVSQSPSNKVTEKGKDVELRCDPISGHTALYWYRQSLGQGLEFLIYFQGNSAPDKSGLPSDRFSAERTGGSVSTLTIQRTQQEDSAVYLCASSSQGDNQPQHFGDGTRLSIL.

In this sample, this clone turned up a few times. V usage is TRBV7-6 and J usage is TRBJ1-2; D gene ambiguous. CDR1 is SGHVS and CDR2 is FNYEAQ in the germline V gene. This CDR3 is 16 amino acids long. With 2 bases removed from V and 7 bases from J, the gap between germline ends came to 20 bases. The CDR3 loop is CASSLRAVRSSAGYTF. CDR3 in DNA: TGTGCCAGCAGCTTAAGGGCAGTCAGGAGTAGCGCTGGCTACACCTTC.

This chain links TRBV7-9 with TRBJ1-5, with D perhaps TRBD1 (6 bases). CDR1 is SEHNR, CDR2 FQNEAQ, per germline (reference sequence). There are 17 residues in the CDR3. V gave up 1 base and J gave up 2 bases, with 15 bases separating them. The CDR3: CASSLDGGTGRNQPQHF. For the CDR3, the DNA is TGTGCCAGCAGCTTAGATGGGGGCACAGGTCGCAATCAGCCCCAGCATTTT.

This clone was recorded only once. The V and J genes are TRBV19 and TRBJ1-3, with D unresolved. The CDR3 has 13 residues. Germline V gene sequence: CDR1 LNHDA, CDR2 SQIVND (reference sequence). Trimming took off 5 bases at V and 0 bases at J, with 5 bases between the two ends. CDR3 in amino acids: CASSSGSGNTIYF. DNA of the CDR3: TGTGCCAGTAGTTCCGGCTCTGGAAACACCATATATTTT.

J is TRBJ2-7 and V is TRBV18, with 9 bases that match TRBD2. Looked up from germline, CDR1 is KGHSH and CDR2 is LQKENI. This CDR3 region has 17 residues. After removal of 6 bases from V and 2 bases from J, the junction contained 14 bases not matched to a gene. CDR3 amino acids: CASSVWASGTSTYEQYF. Here the CDR3 DNA reads TGTGCCAGCTCCGTGTGGGCTAGCGGGACTTCAACCTACGAGCAGTACTTC.

The rearrangement joins TRBV5-1 to TRBJ2-4, with TRBD2 identical over 13 bases. The CDR3 length is 16 residues. The V segment lost 0 bases and the J segment 5 bases; nucleotides outside the gene matches: 2. CDR1 is SGHRS and CDR2 is YFSETQ in the germline V gene. The CDR3 loop is CASSLVLAGGENIQYF. The CDR3, as DNA: TGCGCCAGCAGCTTGGTACTAGCGGGAGGGGAAAACATTCAGTACTTC.

The chain's CDR3 is CASSFRTAYNEQFF. CDR3 nucleotides: TGTGCCAGCAGTTTTCGGACGGCATACAATGAGCAGTTCTTC. This chain connects TRBV6-5 to TRBJ2-1; D is unclear. V was pared by 4 bases and J by 4 bases, with 11 bases between. Per the germline V gene, CDR1 is MNHEY and CDR2 is SVGAGI. The CDR3 extends over 14 amino acids.